This TCR beta chain stems from a study of PD-L1 blockade in urothelial cancer. Study as a whole: Samples of blood were analyzed 3 weeks (second dose) and 6 weeks after treatment start. Median T cell yield from blood was 110,000 to 150,000.

Time point described: peripheral blood 6 weeks after treatment start. Whole-study findings and limits: Prediction of better survival came from below-median pretreatment blood TCR clonality. Tumor-associated blood clones were expanded more by durable-benefit patients at 3 weeks.

V lost 6 bases to trimming and J lost 3 bases; unmatched junction nucleotides: 7. Germline assignment: CDR1 MNHEY and CDR2 SMNVEV (reference sequence). The CDR3 has 14 amino acids. Data came from immunoSEQ multiplex PCR; TCRdb stores just in-frame clones and leaves some out. The sample contains under 55,000 clones, almost 85% of which appear only once. About this clone itself: Its antigen is as yet unknown.

This specimen was PBMCs, taken around atezolizumab (anti-PD-L1) treatment. This chain uses TRBV27 with TRBJ2-7; the match to TRBD1 covers 8 bases. This TCR was recovered from a man aged 55-75 years with urothelial cancer. This CDR3 reads CASRRDRRSYEQYF. The DNA for the CDR3 is TGTGCCAGCAGAAGGGACAGGCGTAGCTACGAGCAGTACTTC.